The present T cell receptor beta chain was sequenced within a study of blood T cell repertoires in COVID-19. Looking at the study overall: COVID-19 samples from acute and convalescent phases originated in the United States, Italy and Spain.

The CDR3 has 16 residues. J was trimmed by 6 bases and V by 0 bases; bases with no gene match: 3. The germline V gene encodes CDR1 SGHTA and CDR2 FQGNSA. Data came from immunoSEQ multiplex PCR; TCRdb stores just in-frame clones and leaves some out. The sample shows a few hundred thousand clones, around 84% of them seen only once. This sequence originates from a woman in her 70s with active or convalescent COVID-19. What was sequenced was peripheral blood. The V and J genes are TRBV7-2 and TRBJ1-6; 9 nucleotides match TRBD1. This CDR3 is CASSLAPTGGNSPLHF. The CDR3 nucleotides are TGTGCCAGCAGCTTAGCACCGACAGGGGGTAATTCACCCCTCCACTTT.